This T cell receptor beta chain was recovered during a study of T cells in tuberculosis. Time point of the sample: new active TB diagnosis, blood taken before or within 7 days of starting treatment. Germline V gene data show CDR1 as SGDLS and CDR2 as YYNGEE. This CDR3 is built from 15 residues. Germline trimming cut 3 bases from V and 1 base from J; bases unmatched to any gene: 3. The repertoire was sequenced with immunoSEQ multiplex PCR; TCRdb's copy has only in-frame clones and lacks some. This sample has about 33,000 clones; 70% to 90% occur once, and the top ten carry over 5%. The sequencing used PBMCs, collected at tuberculosis diagnosis. This rearrangement joins TRBV9 to TRBJ2-3; 9 bases map to TRBD1. The clonotype originates from an adult with tuberculosis. The CDR3 nucleotides read TGTGCCAGCAGCGCCAGGACAGGGGGCACAGATACGCAGTATTTT. This codes for CASSARTGGTDTQYF.